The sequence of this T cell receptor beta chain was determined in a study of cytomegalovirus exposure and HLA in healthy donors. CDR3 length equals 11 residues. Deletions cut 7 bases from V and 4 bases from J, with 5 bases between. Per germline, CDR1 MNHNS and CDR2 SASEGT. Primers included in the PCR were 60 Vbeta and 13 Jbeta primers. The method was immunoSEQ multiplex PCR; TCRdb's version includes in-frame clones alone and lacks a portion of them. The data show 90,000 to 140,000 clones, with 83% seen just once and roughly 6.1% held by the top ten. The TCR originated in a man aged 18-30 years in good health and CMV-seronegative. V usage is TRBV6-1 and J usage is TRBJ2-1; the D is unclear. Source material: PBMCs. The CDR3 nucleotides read TGTGCCAGCACAGGTTACAATGAGCAGTTCTTC. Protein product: CASTGYNEQFF.